These T cell receptor beta chains were read from a single sample in a study of OX40 agonist ivuxolimab in advanced cancers. The data were produced by immunoSEQ multiplex PCR, yet TCRdb's version contains in-frame clones alone and is incomplete. The sample contains approximately 26,000 clones, around 85% of which appear only once. The sample in question was CD4+ or CD8+ T cells sorted from blood, obtained in a trial of the OX40 agonist ivuxolimab. The receptors were sampled from an adult with an advanced solid tumor such as melanoma, head and neck, liver or kidney cancer. The CDR3 runs from the conserved cysteine through the conserved F or W. The order of the fields is CDR3 length, D gene, clone size, J gene, V gene, CDR3 DNA, CDR3 protein. The D gene is left open where the match is weak. Expanded clones are given a class, and other clones once, few, many or no size at all.

>14|NA|NA|TRBJ1-6|TRBV7-8
TGTGCCAGCAGCCCGACTCGACAGGATTCACCCCTCCACTTT
CASSPTRQDSPLHF
>15|TRBD1|NA|TRBJ2-7|TRBV4-2
TGTGCCAGCAGCTCCCGGACAGGGGAAGGCTACGAGCAGTACTTC
CASSSRTGEGYEQYF
>15|TRBD2|few|TRBJ2-3|TRBV5-4
TGTGCCAGCAGCTGGACTAGCGGAGACGCAGATACGCAGTATTTT
CASSWTSGDADTQYF
>15|NA|NA|TRBJ1-3|TRBV7-9
TGTGCCAGCAGCTTAGCTCCAGACTCTGGAAACACCATATATTTT
CASSLAPDSGNTIYF
>14|TRBD1|NA|TRBJ2-2|TRBV19
TGTGCCAGCGGGACAGGGGTGCGTCCCGGGGAGCTGTTTTTT
CASGTGVRPGELFF
>12|NA|once|TRBJ1-1|TRBV11-2
TGTGCCAGCAGCACGGGGAACACTGAAGCTTTCTTT
CASSTGNTEAFF
>15|TRBD1|NA|TRBJ2-7|TRBV6-5
TGTGCCAGCAGTTACGATCAGGGGGCTTACTACGAGCAGTACTTC
CASSYDQGAYYEQYF
>12|TRBD1|NA|TRBJ1-4|TRBV19
TGTGCCAGTTCGACAGGGGATGAAAAACTGTTTTTT
CASSTGDEKLFF
>15|NA|NA|TRBJ2-7|TRBV7-2
TGTGCCAGCAGCGACCGTGGACAATCAGCCTACGAGCAGTACTTC
CASSDRGQSAYEQYF
>17|NA|NA|TRBJ1-4|TRBV7-8
TGTGCCAGCAGCTTATTAACAGGGAAGGGGGTAAATGAAAAACTGTTTTTT
CASSLLTGKGVNEKLFF
>17|NA|NA|TRBJ2-2|TRBV27
TGTGCCAGCAGTTTATGGATCCAGGGTTGGGAGTCCGGGGAGCTGTTTTTT
CASSLWIQGWESGELFF
>16|NA|NA|TRBJ2-1|TRBV5-6
TGTGCCAGCAGCTCAACGGGGGTGATCTCCTACAATGAGCAGTTCTTC
CASSSTGVISYNEQFF
>15|TRBD1|NA|TRBJ1-6|TRBV5-6
TGTGCCAGCAGCGCCGGGACAGGGGTTAATTCACCCCTCCACTTT
CASSAGTGVNSPLHF
>18|NA|medium-sized|TRBJ2-7|TRBV15
TGTGCCACCAGCAGACGATCCGGAGCACAGGCTTTTTCCTACGAGCAGTACTTC
CATSRRSGAQAFSYEQYF
>14|NA|NA|TRBJ1-1|TRBV11-2
TGTGCCAGCAGCGGACTTGGGCACAACACTGAAGCTTTCTTT
CASSGLGHNTEAFF
>17|TRBD2|NA|TRBJ2-5|TRBV15
TGTGCCACCAGCCTTCACGGACTAGCGGGGGCCAAAGAGACCCAGTACTTC
CATSLHGLAGAKETQYF
>14|NA|NA|TRBJ1-5|TRBV19
TGTGCCAGTAGTCCGGGGTCGGGCAATCAGCCCCAGCATTTT
CASSPGSGNQPQHF
>13|NA|once|TRBJ2-7|TRBV7-6
TGTGCCAGCGCCCTTCTGGGGGGGGCCGAGCAGTACTTC
CASALLGGAEQYF
>12|NA|NA|TRBJ1-3|TRBV6-1
TGTGCCAGCAGTGAATTTCAACACACCATATATTTT
CASSEFQHTIYF
>11|NA|NA|TRBJ2-7|TRBV5-6
TGTGCCAGCAGCTTGGGTGTAGGAGAGTACTTC
CASSLGVGEYF
>15|NA|NA|TRBJ2-7|TRBV6-5
TGTGCCAGCAGTTACTTCGGGGGTTCCTACTACGAGCAGTACTTC
CASSYFGGSYYEQYF
>16|NA|few|TRBJ2-5|TRBV21-1
TGTGCCAGCAGCTTACTCTGGGACAGCCAAAACGGGACCCAGTACTTC
CASSLLWDSQNGTQYF
>14|TRBD1|NA|TRBJ1-4|TRBV5-1
TGCGCCAGCAGCATTGACAGGGGCGAGCCGCAACTGTTTTTT
CASSIDRGEPQLFF
>14|NA|NA|TRBJ2-3|TRBV7-6
TGTGCCGACCCCCGGGAGAGGCCTCCAGATACGCAGTATTTT
CADPRERPPDTQYF
>12|NA|NA|TRBJ1-3|TRBV2
TGTGCCAGCGGGGGATCTGGAAACACCATATATTTT
CASGGSGNTIYF
>17|TRBD1|once|TRBJ2-5|TRBV5-4
TGTGCCAGCAGCGAGACAGGGGGCCTCGACATAGCAGAGACCCAGTACTTC
CASSETGGLDIAETQYF
>13|NA|few|TRBJ1-6|TRBV7-8
TGTGCCAGCAGCCCGGAAGTTCACGGGACCCTCCACTTT
CASSPEVHGTLHF
>14|NA|NA|TRBJ2-4|TRBV7-9
TGTGCCAGCAGCGCCGATAATCGGGTGGACATTCAGTACTTC
CASSADNRVDIQYF
>13|NA|NA|TRBJ2-1|TRBV5-1
TGCGCCAGCAGCTTCAATCGGCGGAATGAGCAGTTCTTC
CASSFNRRNEQFF
>14|NA|NA|TRBJ2-5|TRBV2
TGTGCCAGCAGTGATAGGGCAGGGGAGCAGACCCAGTACTTC
CASSDRAGEQTQYF
>15|NA|NA|TRBJ2-2|TRBV29-1
TGCAGCGTTCCCGGGAGCGGATCGAACACCGGGGAGCTGTTTTTT
CSVPGSGSNTGELFF
>13|NA|once|TRBJ2-4|TRBV7-9
TGTGCCAGCAGTGGGGTGGGGTTGAGCATTCAGTACTTC
CASSGVGLSIQYF
>17|NA|NA|TRBJ2-7|TRBV14
TGTGCCAGCAGCCAAGATCTTGGGCTAGGCAGGAACGACGAGCAGTACTTC
CASSQDLGLGRNDEQYF
>16|NA|NA|TRBJ2-3|TRBV19
TGTGCCAGTACCCCGGGATGGGGAGAATTGGGAGATACGCAGTATTTT
CASTPGWGELGDTQYF
>17|NA|NA|TRBJ2-7|TRBV7-2
TGTGCCAGCAGCCCGGGATTCGGACTGGCAAGCTCCTACGAGCAGTACTTC
CASSPGFGLASSYEQYF
>15|NA|NA|TRBJ1-1|TRBV4-2
TGTGCCAGCAGCCAAGAGTCAGGGAGTCCCACTGAAGCTTTCTTT
CASSQESGSPTEAFF
>14|NA|NA|TRBJ1-5|TRBV4-1
TGCGCCAGCAGCCAAGGGAGGGGAGGACAGCCCCAGCATTTT
CASSQGRGGQPQHF
>15|NA|NA|TRBJ2-5|TRBV21-1
TGTGCCAGCAGCAGGGAAGAAGGGGGCCAAGAGACCCAGTACTTC
CASSREEGGQETQYF